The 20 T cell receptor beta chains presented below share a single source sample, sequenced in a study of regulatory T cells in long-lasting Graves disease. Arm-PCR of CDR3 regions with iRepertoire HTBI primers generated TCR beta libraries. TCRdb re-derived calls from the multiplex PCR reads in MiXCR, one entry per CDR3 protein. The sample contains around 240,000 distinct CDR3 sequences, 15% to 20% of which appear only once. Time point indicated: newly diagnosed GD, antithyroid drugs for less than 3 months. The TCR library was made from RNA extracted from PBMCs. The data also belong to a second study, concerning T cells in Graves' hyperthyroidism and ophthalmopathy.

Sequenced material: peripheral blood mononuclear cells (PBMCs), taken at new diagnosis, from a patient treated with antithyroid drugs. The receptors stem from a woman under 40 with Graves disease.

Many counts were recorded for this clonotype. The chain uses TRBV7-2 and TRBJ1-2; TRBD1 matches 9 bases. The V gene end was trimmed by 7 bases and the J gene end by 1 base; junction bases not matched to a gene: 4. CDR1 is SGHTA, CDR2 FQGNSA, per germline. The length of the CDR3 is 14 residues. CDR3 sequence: CASNPGQGNYGYTF. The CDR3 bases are TGTGCCAGCAATCCGGGACAGGGTAACTATGGCTACACCTTC. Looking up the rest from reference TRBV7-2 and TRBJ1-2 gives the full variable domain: GAGVSQSPSNKVTEKGKDVELRCDPISGHTALYWYRQSLGQGLEFLIYFQGNSAPDKSGLPSDRFSAERTGGSVSTLTIQRTQQEDSAVYLCASNPGQGNYGYTFGSGTRLTVV.

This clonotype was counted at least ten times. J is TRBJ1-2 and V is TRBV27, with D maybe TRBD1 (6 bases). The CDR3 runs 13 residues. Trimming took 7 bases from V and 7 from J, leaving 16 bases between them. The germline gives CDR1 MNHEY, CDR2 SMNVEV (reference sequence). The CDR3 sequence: CASTNDRIGGYTF. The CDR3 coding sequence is TGTGCCAGCACCAACGACAGGATAGGTGGCTACACCTTC.

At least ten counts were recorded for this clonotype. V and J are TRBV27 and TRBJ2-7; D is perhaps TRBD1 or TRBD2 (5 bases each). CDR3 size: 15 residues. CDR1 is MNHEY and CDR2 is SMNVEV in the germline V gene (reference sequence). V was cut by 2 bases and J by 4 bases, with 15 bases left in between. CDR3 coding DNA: TGTGCCAGCAGTTTAGGTGGGACCCTCGATTACGAGCAGTACTTC. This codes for CASSLGGTLDYEQYF.

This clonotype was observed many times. CDR3 coding DNA: TGTGCCAGCAGCTTAGAAGGCTCGGTGAGCAATCAGCCCCAGCATTTT. It yields the protein CASSLEGSVSNQPQHF. The chain employs TRBV7-8 and TRBJ1-5; D is ambiguous. This CDR3 is built from 16 residues. V was trimmed by 1 base and J by 1 base, leaving 11 bases between them. Germline lookup yields CDR1 SGHVS and CDR2 FQNEAQ.

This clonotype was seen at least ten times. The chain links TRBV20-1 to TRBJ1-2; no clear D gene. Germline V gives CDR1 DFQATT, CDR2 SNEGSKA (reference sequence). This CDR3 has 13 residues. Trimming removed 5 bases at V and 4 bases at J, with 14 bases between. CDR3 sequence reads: CSAPTVAGYGYTF. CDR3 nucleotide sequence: TGCAGTGCTCCCACGGTGGCGGGCTATGGCTACACCTTC.

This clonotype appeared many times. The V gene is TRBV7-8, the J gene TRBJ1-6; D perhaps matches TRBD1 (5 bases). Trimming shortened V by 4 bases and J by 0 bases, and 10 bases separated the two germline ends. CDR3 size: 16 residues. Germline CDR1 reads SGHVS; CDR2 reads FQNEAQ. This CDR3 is CASSWGQGSYNSPLHF. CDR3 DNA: TGTGCCAGCAGCTGGGGTCAGGGCTCCTATAATTCACCCCTCCACTTT.

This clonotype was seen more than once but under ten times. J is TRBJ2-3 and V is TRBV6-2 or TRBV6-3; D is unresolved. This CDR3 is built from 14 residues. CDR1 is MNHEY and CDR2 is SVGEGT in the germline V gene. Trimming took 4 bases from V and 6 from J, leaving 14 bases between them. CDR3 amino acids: CASSFPDPWDTQYF. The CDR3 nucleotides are TGTGCCAGCAGTTTCCCGGACCCCTGGGATACGCAGTATTTT.

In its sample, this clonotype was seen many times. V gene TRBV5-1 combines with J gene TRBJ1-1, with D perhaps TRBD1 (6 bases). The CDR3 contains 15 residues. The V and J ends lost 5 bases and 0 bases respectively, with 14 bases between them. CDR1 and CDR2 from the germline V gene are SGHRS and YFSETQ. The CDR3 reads CASRAGGTMNTEAFF. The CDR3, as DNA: TGCGCCAGCAGGGCTGGGGGCACCATGAACACTGAAGCTTTCTTT.

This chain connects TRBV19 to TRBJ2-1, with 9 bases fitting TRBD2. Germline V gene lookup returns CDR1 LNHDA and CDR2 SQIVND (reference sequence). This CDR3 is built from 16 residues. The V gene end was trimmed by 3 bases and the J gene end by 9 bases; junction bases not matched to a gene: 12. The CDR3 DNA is TGTGCCAGTAGTATTTCTAGCGGGGCTGTATTATGTGAGCAGTTCTTC. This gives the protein CASSISSGAVLCEQFF.

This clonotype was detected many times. CDR3 sequence (DNA): TGTGCCAGTAGTATAGATCTTCGGACACGACGCCGGGCTGAAGCTTTCTTT. It yields the protein CASSIDLRTRRRAEAFF. The chain links TRBV19 to TRBJ1-1, with a tentative D call TRBD1 (5 bases). Germline-derived CDR1 and CDR2 are LNHDA and SQIVND (reference sequence). Between the trimmed V and J ends, which lost 0 bases and 6 bases, there was a span of 20 bases. The CDR3 loop spans 17 amino acids.

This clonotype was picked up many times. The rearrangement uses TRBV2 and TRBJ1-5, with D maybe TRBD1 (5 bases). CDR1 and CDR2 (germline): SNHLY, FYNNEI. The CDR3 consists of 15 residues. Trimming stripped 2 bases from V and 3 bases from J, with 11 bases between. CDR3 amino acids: CASSERDGYNQPQHF. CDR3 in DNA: TGTGCCAGCAGTGAACGGGACGGATACAATCAGCCCCAGCATTTT.

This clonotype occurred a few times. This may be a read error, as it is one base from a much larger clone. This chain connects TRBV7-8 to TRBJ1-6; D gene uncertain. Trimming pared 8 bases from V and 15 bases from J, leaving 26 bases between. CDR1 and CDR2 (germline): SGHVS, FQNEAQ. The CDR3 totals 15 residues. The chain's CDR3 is CASGYLAKGPVGLHF. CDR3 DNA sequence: TGTGCCAGCGGCTACCTAGCCAAGGGCCCGGTAGGCCTCCACTTT. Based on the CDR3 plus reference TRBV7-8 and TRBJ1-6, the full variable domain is GAGVSQSPRYKVAKRGQDVALRCDPISGHVSLFWYQQALGQGPEFLTYFQNEAQLDKSGLPSDRFFAERPEGSVSTLKIQRTQQEDSAVYLCASGYLAKGPVGLHFGNGTRLTVT.

The CDR3 protein is CASSVEGWEEDTIYF. CDR3 DNA: TGTGCCAGCAGCGTAGAGGGTTGGGAAGAAGACACCATATATTTT. The chain is built from TRBV9 and TRBJ1-3; D is uncertain. Deletions cut 0 bases from V and 8 bases from J, with 15 bases between. The CDR3 has 15 amino acids. The germline gives CDR1 SGDLS, CDR2 YYNGEE. Full variable domain (missing parts from reference TRBV9 and TRBJ1-3): DSGVTQTPKHLITATGQRVTLRCSPRSGDLSVYWYQQSLDQGLQFLIQYYNGEERAKGNILERFSAQQFPDLHSELNLSSLELGDSALYFCASSVEGWEEDTIYFGEGSWLTVV.

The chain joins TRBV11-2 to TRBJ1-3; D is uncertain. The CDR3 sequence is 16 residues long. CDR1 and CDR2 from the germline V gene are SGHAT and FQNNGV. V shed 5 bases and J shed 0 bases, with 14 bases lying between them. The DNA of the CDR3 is TGTGCCAGCAGCCCCCACTTGGCAGTCTCTGGAAACACCATATATTTT. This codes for CASSPHLAVSGNTIYF.

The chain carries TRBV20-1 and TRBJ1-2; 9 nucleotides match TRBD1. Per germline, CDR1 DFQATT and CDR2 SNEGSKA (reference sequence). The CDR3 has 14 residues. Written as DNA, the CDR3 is TGCGGGGGACTCGACAGGGGGAGTACGAGGGGCTACACCTTC. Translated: CGGLDRGSTRGYTF.

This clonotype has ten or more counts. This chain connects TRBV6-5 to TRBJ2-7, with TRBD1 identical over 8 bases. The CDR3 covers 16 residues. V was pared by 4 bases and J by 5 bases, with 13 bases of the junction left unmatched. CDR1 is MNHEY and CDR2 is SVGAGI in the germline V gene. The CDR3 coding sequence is TGTGCCAGCAGTTCCCACCGGACAGGGAATGTTGACGAGCAGTACTTC. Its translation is CASSSHRTGNVDEQYF.

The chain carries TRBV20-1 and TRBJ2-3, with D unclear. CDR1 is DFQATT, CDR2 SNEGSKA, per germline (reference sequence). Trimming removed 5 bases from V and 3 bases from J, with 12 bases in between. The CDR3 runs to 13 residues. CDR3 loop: CSAFTTRTDTQYF. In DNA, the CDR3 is TGCAGTGCTTTCACGACCCGGACAGATACGCAGTATTTT.

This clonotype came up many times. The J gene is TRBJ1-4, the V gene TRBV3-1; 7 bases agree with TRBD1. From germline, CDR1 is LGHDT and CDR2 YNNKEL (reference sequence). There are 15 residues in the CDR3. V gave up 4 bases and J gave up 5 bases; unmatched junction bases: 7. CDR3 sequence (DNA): TGTGCCAGCAGCCCAATGGACAGGTTCAATGAAAAACTGTTTTTT. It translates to CASSPMDRFNEKLFF.

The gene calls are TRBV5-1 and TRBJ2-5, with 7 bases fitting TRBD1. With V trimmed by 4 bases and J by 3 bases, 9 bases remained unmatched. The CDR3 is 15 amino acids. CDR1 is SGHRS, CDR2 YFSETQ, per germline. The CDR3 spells CASSPGTVPEETQYF. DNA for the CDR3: TGCGCCAGCAGCCCAGGGACAGTCCCCGAAGAGACCCAGTACTTC.

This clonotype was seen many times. As DNA, the CDR3 is TGTGCCAGCTCCTACAGGAGTTTGAACACTGAAGCTTTCTTT. Its protein is CASSYRSLNTEAFF. The V and J genes are TRBV5-5 and TRBJ1-1; D possibly corresponds to TRBD1 (5 bases). The V gene's germline CDR1 is SGHKS and CDR2 YYEKEE (reference sequence). The V end was cut by 7 bases, the J end by 0 bases, with 13 bases between. This CDR3 region has 14 residues.